This T cell receptor beta chain stems from a study of shared clonotypes between healthy human individuals. The study, taken as a whole, reports: Only blood was sampled; tissue repertoires likely differ. Between a handful of donors, naive CD4 clonotypes were shared at a level of about 5%.

About this clone itself: Its target is unknown.

There were no recent acute infections or vaccinations among the donors, who were healthy HIV-negative adults. TCRdb keeps only in-frame clones here, not all; method: immunoSEQ multiplex PCR. This sample has approximately 700,000 clones, with 73% found just once. J was trimmed by 13 bases and V by 4 bases; bases with no gene match: 15. Germline values: CDR1 SQVTM, CDR2 ANQGSEA. The CDR3 is made up of 14 amino acids. The sample was memory CD4+ T cells sorted from blood. The subset here: CD45RA-negative fraction. The clonotype originates from a woman aged 25-40 years in good health. The V and J genes are TRBV29-1 and TRBJ2-1, with 8 bases that match TRBD2. Written as DNA, the CDR3 is TGCAGCGTTGTGGAGGGAACTAGCGGATGGCGACAGTTCTTC. Translated: CSVVEGTSGWRQFF.